One sample yielded the 10 T cell receptor beta chains listed below, sequenced in a study of immune reconstitution after stem cell transplant in scleroderma. TCRdb called the RT-PCR reads again in MiXCR, with one record for every CDR3 protein. The table records 3,000 to 4,000 distinct CDR3 sequences, roughly 5.7% of them present only once. This specimen was collected before or after autologous hematopoietic stem cell transplantation (not recorded which). The receptors come from a female donor with systemic sclerosis.

At least ten counts were recorded for this clonotype. This chain uses TRBV18 with TRBJ2-1; 9 nucleotides agree with TRBD2. This CDR3 is 17 amino acids long. V lost 4 bases to trimming and J lost 2 bases; unmatched junction nucleotides: 9. CDR1 and CDR2 (germline): KGHSH, LQKENI. The CDR3 nucleotides read TGTGCCAGCTCACGAATGAGCGGGAGGTACGCCTACAATGAGCAGTTCTTC. Translating gives CASSRMSGRYAYNEQFF.

This clonotype has at least ten counts. The junction departs from the called germline gene at one end, perhaps through a read error. This chain connects TRBV20-1 to TRBJ2-6; D may be TRBD1 or TRBD2 (5 bases each). The CDR3 contains 16 residues. Germline CDR1 reads DFQATT; CDR2 reads SNEGSKA (reference sequence). The CDR3 loop reads CSARGEYVSGANVLTF. CDR3 DNA: TGCAGTGCGAGAGGGGAGTACGTCTCTGGGGCCAACGTCCTGACTTTC.

This clonotype is labeled medium-sized (0.01 to 0.1%). The CDR3 DNA sequence: TGCAGTGCAAGAAGGACAGGGAACCTTCGTAATGAGCAGTTCTTC. Residues: CSARRTGNLRNEQFF. V is TRBV20-1 and J is TRBJ2-1; 8 bases map to TRBD1. The trim removed 6 bases at V and 7 bases at J, leaving 14 bases unmatched. Germline V CDR1 and CDR2: DFQATT, SNEGSKA (reference sequence). The CDR3 is made up of 15 amino acids.

Judged by abundance, this clonotype is large. V and J are TRBV5-6 and TRBJ1-2; weak D call: TRBD1 (6 bases). Germline V gene data show CDR1 as SGHDT and CDR2 as YYEEEE. With 0 bases removed from V and 4 bases from J, the gap between germline ends came to 13 bases. This CDR3 region has 15 residues. This CDR3 reads CASSLEGVLLYGYTF. Here the CDR3 DNA reads TGTGCCAGCAGCTTGGAGGGGGTCCTCCTCTATGGCTACACCTTC.

In its sample, this clonotype is medium-sized. V and J are TRBV27 and TRBJ1-5; D is perhaps TRBD1 (6 bases). From germline, CDR1 is MNHEY and CDR2 SMNVEV (reference sequence). V lost 5 bases and J lost 6, with 17 bases in between. This CDR3 has 15 amino acids. The CDR3 sequence is CASSKVAGEPQPQHF. CDR3 DNA sequence: TGTGCCAGCAGTAAAGTGGCAGGGGAGCCTCAGCCCCAGCATTTT.

This clonotype is termed medium-sized. This rearrangement joins TRBV20-1 to TRBJ2-3; 7 nucleotides align to TRBD2. Germline V gene sequence: CDR1 DFQATT, CDR2 SNEGSKA (reference sequence). Germline trimming cut 3 bases from V and 4 bases from J; bases unmatched to any gene: 13. The CDR3 totals 16 residues. The CDR3 region has the DNA TGCAGTGCTAGCCCCCTAGCGGTCATGGTGGCAGATACGCAGTATTTT. Protein product: CSASPLAVMVADTQYF.

In its sample, this clonotype is medium-sized. J is TRBJ2-7 and V is TRBV7-2; D tentatively fits TRBD1 or TRBD2 (5 bases each). Germline lookup yields CDR1 SGHTA and CDR2 FQGNSA. The CDR3 is made up of 16 amino acids. The germline V and J ends were trimmed by 6 bases and 3 bases, with 21 bases remaining between them. The chain's CDR3 is CASSYAGASSYYEQYF. CDR3 nucleotide sequence: TGTGCCAGCAGTTACGCCGGGGCGAGCTCCTACTACGAGCAGTACTTC.

Judged by abundance, this clonotype is medium-sized (0.01 to 0.1%). J is TRBJ2-2 and V is TRBV7-6; D gene uncertain. Germline V lookup: CDR1 SGHVS, CDR2 FNYEAQ. The ends were cut back, 2 bases at V and 3 bases at J, with 4 bases in the middle. This CDR3 comprises 13 residues. CDR3 nucleotides: TGTGCCAGCAGCTTAACGGACACCGGGGAGCTGTTTTTT. This codes for CASSLTDTGELFF. The full variable domain, rest sourced from reference TRBV7-6 and TRBJ2-2, is GAGVSQSPRYKVTKRGQDVALRCDPISGHVSLYWYRQALGQGPEFLTYFNYEAQQDKSGLPNDRFSAERPEGSISTLTIQRTEQRDSAMYRCASSLTDTGELFFGEGSRLTVL.

This clonotype turned up a few times. This rearrangement joins TRBV5-1 to TRBJ2-1, with D unclear. Germline V lookup: CDR1 SGHRS, CDR2 YFSETQ. With 0 bases removed from V and 9 bases from J, the gap between germline ends came to 25 bases. This CDR3 is 18 amino acids long. This CDR3 reads CASSLGPDGGSLRGEQFF. The CDR3 DNA is TGCGCCAGCAGCTTGGGTCCCGACGGTGGGTCTTTGCGCGGTGAGCAGTTCTTC.

This clonotype was observed at least ten times. The chain uses TRBV3-1 and TRBJ2-1; D might be TRBD1 (6 bases). The CDR3 extends over 16 amino acids. Germline V gives CDR1 LGHDT, CDR2 YNNKEL (reference sequence). The V gene lost 0 bases and the J gene lost 4 bases, with 13 bases spanning the gap. The CDR3 loop is CASSQDQQGPYNEQFF. DNA of the CDR3: TGTGCCAGCAGCCAAGATCAGCAGGGGCCGTACAATGAGCAGTTCTTC.